The 15 T cell receptor beta chains in this list originate from one sample, sequenced in a study of cytomegalovirus exposure and HLA in healthy donors. Use of 60 Vbeta and 13 Jbeta primers characterized the PCR. Assay used: immunoSEQ multiplex PCR; TCRdb lists only in-frame clones, some missing. Of over 150,000 clones detected, almost 80% appear once; the ten largest clones hold 1.3%. Material: PBMCs. These receptors were obtained from a woman between 50 and 59 years old in good health and CMV-seronegative.

A single count supports this clone. The chain employs TRBV27 and TRBJ1-6; D gene uncertain. There are 16 residues in the CDR3. V dropped 3 bases and J dropped 3 bases, with 12 bases sitting between them. Germline V gene sequence: CDR1 MNHEY, CDR2 SMNVEV (reference sequence). The CDR3 is CASSFMAANYNSPLHF. The CDR3 nucleotides read TGTGCCAGCAGTTTTATGGCGGCGAACTATAATTCACCCCTCCACTTT.

The gene calls are TRBV4-2 and TRBJ2-6; no firm D call. Trimming removed 4 bases from V and 2 bases from J, with 9 bases in between. Germline V gives CDR1 LGHNA, CDR2 YNFKEQ. The CDR3 totals 15 residues. CDR3 loop: CASSPVTTGANVLTF. The CDR3 nucleotides read TGTGCCAGCAGCCCTGTAACTACTGGGGCCAACGTCCTGACTTTC.

The V and J genes are TRBV9 and TRBJ1-4; TRBD1 might be the D (6 bases). Per the germline V gene, CDR1 is SGDLS and CDR2 is YYNGEE. Trimming took off 0 bases at V and 3 bases at J, with 15 bases between the two ends. CDR3 length equals 17 residues. Here the CDR3 DNA reads TGTGCCAGCAGCGTAGAACAGGGCCTTCAGCCTAATGAAAAACTGTTTTTT. Translation gives CASSVEQGLQPNEKLFF.

V gene TRBV5-8 combines with J gene TRBJ2-1; a possible D gene is TRBD1 (5 bases). Germline V lookup: CDR1 SGHTS, CDR2 YDEGEE. V was cut by 0 bases and J by 1 base, with 11 bases left in between. The CDR3 has 16 amino acids. The CDR3 DNA is TGTGCCAGCAGCTTGGTGGCAGGGTCTTCCTACAATGAGCAGTTCTTC. Translation gives CASSLVAGSSYNEQFF.

CDR3 coding DNA: TGTGCCAGCAGTGAAGGAGGGACAGGGCCAAAACTGTTTTTT. This codes for CASSEGGTGPKLFF. This chain uses TRBV2 with TRBJ1-4; 9 bases map to TRBD1. V shed 1 base and J 10 bases; nucleotides not matched to a gene: 4. Germline V gene lookup returns CDR1 SNHLY and CDR2 FYNNEI. The CDR3 length is 14 residues.

The chain carries TRBV5-1 and TRBJ2-2; no firm D call. The V end was cut by 0 bases, the J end by 4 bases, with 4 bases between. This CDR3 is 13 amino acids long. Germline values: CDR1 SGHRS, CDR2 YFSETQ. CDR3 in amino acids: CASSLGATGELFF. The DNA of the CDR3 is TGCGCCAGCAGCTTGGGCGCCACCGGGGAGCTGTTTTTT. Full variable domain (rest looked up from reference TRBV5-1 and TRBJ2-2): KAGVTQTPRYLIKTRGQQVTLSCSPISGHRSVSWYQQTPGQGLQFLFEYFSETQRNKGNFPGRFSGRQFSNSRSEMNVSTLELGDSALYLCASSLGATGELFFGEGSRLTVL.

The chain uses TRBV2 and TRBJ2-2; weak D call: TRBD1 (5 bases). The germline V gene encodes CDR1 SNHLY and CDR2 FYNNEI. CDR3 length equals 15 residues. V was cut by 5 bases and J by 3 bases, with 13 bases left in between. The CDR3 loop reads CASSFPQGYTGELFF. In DNA form, the CDR3 reads TGTGCCAGCAGTTTTCCCCAGGGTTACACCGGGGAGCTGTTTTTT.

The genes are TRBV7-9 and TRBJ2-6, with TRBD1 matching 8 bases. V gave up 0 bases and J gave up 0 bases; unmatched junction bases: 7. Germline V CDR1 and CDR2: SEHNR, FQNEAQ (reference sequence). The CDR3 spans 19 residues. CDR3 sequence reads: CASSLAGDRGPSGANVLTF. The CDR3 region has the DNA TGTGCCAGCAGCTTAGCAGGAGACAGGGGCCCCTCTGGGGCCAACGTCCTGACTTTC.

DNA of the CDR3: TGTGCCAGCAGCTTGGATTTGCAGAATGAGCAGTTCTTC. Translated, it gives CASSLDLQNEQFF. The chain recombines TRBV5-6 with TRBJ2-1; D is unclear. CDR3 length: 13 amino acids. CDR1 and CDR2 (germline): SGHDT, YYEEEE. Deletions cut 0 bases from V and 7 bases from J, with 8 bases between.

This chain's CDR3 is CASSRFQETQYF. DNA for the CDR3: TGTGCCAGCAGCCGGTTCCAAGAGACCCAGTACTTC. The chain couples TRBV7-2 to TRBJ2-5; D is ambiguous. CDR3 length: 12 residues. In germline, CDR1 is SGHTA, CDR2 FQGNSA. V lost 5 bases to trimming and J lost 1 base, with 5 bases between them.

The chain uses TRBV6-4 and TRBJ2-1; 7 bases are a match to TRBD2. The CDR3 has 19 residues. The germline V gene has CDR1 MRHNA and CDR2 SNTAGT. V dropped 4 bases and J dropped 0; count of bases not matched to a gene: 15. The CDR3 here is CASSVRRSTREISYNEQFF. Written as DNA, the CDR3 is TGTGCCAGCAGTGTTCGGCGGAGTACGCGGGAGATCTCCTACAATGAGCAGTTCTTC.

V and J are TRBV18 and TRBJ1-3, with 8 bases matching TRBD1. The germline V gene has CDR1 KGHSH and CDR2 LQKENI. CDR3 size: 15 residues. The junction had 1 base not matched to a gene; V was cut back by 3 bases and J by 0 bases. The CDR3 nucleotides read TGTGCCAGCTCACCCGACAGGGGCTCTGGAAACACCATATATTTT. As protein: CASSPDRGSGNTIYF.

The chain couples TRBV18 to TRBJ1-2; D may be TRBD1 (6 bases). The CDR3 spans 14 residues. Germline CDR1 is KGHSH and CDR2 is LQKENI. Trimming shortened V by 5 bases and J by 7 bases, and 17 bases separated the two germline ends. The CDR3 protein is CASSSWGQGAGYTF. The CDR3 DNA reads as TGTGCCAGCTCATCTTGGGGACAAGGCGCTGGCTACACCTTC.

This chain uses TRBV7-8 with TRBJ1-2; possible D gene TRBD1, 5 bases. This CDR3 contains 14 residues. Germline loops: CDR1 SGHVS, CDR2 FQNEAQ. The V end lost 5 bases, the J end lost 8 bases, and 18 bases lay between the germline ends. CDR3: CASSPGQRQGGYTF. CDR3 coding DNA: TGTGCCAGCAGCCCCGGGCAGCGCCAGGGCGGCTACACCTTC.

The genes are TRBV19 and TRBJ1-5; TRBD1 matches 9 bases. The CDR3 runs 17 residues. Losses at the gene ends were 5 bases for V and 0 bases for J; bases not matched to a gene: 8. Germline V lookup: CDR1 LNHDA, CDR2 SQIVND (reference sequence). The CDR3 nucleotides read TGTGCCAGTAGTTTGTGGGACAGGGAGTATAGCAATCAGCCCCAGCATTTT. Amino acids: CASSLWDREYSNQPQHF.